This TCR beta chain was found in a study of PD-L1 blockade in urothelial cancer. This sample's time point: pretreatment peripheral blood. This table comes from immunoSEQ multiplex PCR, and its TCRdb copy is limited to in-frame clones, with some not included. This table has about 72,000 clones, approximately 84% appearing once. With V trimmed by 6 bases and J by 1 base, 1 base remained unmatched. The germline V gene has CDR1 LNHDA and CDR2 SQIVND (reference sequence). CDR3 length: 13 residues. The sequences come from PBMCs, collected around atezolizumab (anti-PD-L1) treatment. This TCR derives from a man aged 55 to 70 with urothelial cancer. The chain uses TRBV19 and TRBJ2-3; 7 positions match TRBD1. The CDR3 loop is CASRDRGTDTQYF. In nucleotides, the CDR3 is TGTGCCAGTAGAGACAGGGGCACAGATACGCAGTATTTT. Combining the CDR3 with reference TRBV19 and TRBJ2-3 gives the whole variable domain DGGITQSPKYLFRKEGQNVTLSCEQNLNHDAMYWYRQDPGQGLRLIYYSQIVNDFQKGDIAEGYSVSREKKESFPLTVTSAQKNPTAFYLCASRDRGTDTQYFGPGTRLTVL.